The 18 T cell receptor beta chains in this list originate from one sample, sequenced in a study of T cells in Graves' hyperthyroidism and ophthalmopathy. TCR beta CDR3 sequences were amplified from RNA transcripts. The HTBI set primed first-round TCR CDR3 RT-PCR. One entry per CDR3 protein, called by TCRdb with MiXCR from the multiplex PCR reads. This sample carries about 380,000 distinct CDR3 sequences, roughly 14% of them seen once, and the ten largest clones take less than 25%. The specimen sequenced was blood. The receptors shown here come from a man aged 25 to 40 with Graves' hyperthyroidism that later progressed to Graves' ophthalmopathy.

The V and J genes are TRBV20-1 and TRBJ2-2; D gene uncertain. Trimming took off 3 bases at V and 6 bases at J, with 8 bases between the two ends. The germline gives CDR1 DFQATT, CDR2 SNEGSKA (reference sequence). The CDR3 runs 12 residues. The CDR3 DNA reads as TGCAGTGCTAGCCTACACCCCGGGGAGCTGTTTTTT. It specifies CSASLHPGELFF.

This clonotype was seen a few times. The J gene is TRBJ1-4, the V gene TRBV5-4; D remains unclear. CDR1 SGHNT and CDR2 YYREEE come from the germline V gene (reference sequence). V was pared by 1 base and J by 4 bases, with 5 bases between. There are 13 residues in the CDR3. The CDR3 coding sequence is TGTGCCAGCAGCTTGAGCAGTAATGAAAAACTGTTTTTT. Its translation: CASSLSSNEKLFF. Supplemented by reference TRBV5-4 and TRBJ1-4, the full variable domain reads ETGVTQSPTHLIKTRGQQVTLRCSSQSGHNTVSWYQQALGQGPQFIFQYYREEENGRGNFPPRFSGLQFPNYSSELNVNALELDDSALYLCASSLSSNEKLFFGSGTQLSVL.

The sample holds many counts of this clonotype. The chain is built from TRBV2 and TRBJ2-7, with D possibly being TRBD1 or TRBD2 (6 bases each). From germline, CDR1 is SNHLY and CDR2 FYNNEI. The length of the CDR3 is 15 residues. Trimming pared 4 bases from V and 0 bases from J, leaving 13 bases between. The CDR3 nucleotides read TGTGCCAGCAGTGTAAGGGGGGCGAGCTCCTACGAGCAGTACTTC. Translation: CASSVRGASSYEQYF. The complete variable domain, with remaining parts taken from reference TRBV2 and TRBJ2-7, reads EPEVTQTPSHQVTQMGQEVILRCVPISNHLYFYWYRQILGQKVEFLVSFYNNEISEKSEIFDDQFSVERPDGSNFTLKIRSTKLEDSAMYFCASSVRGASSYEQYFGPGTRLTVT.

In its sample, this clonotype was seen many times. This chain uses TRBV28 with TRBJ1-5, with D perhaps matching TRBD1 (5 bases). V shed 5 bases and J shed 4 bases, with 15 bases lying between them. Per germline, CDR1 MDHEN and CDR2 SYDVKM. The CDR3 loop spans 15 amino acids. CDR3 loop: CASSVQGSLNQPQHF. Written as DNA, the CDR3 is TGTGCCAGCAGTGTCCAGGGTTCCTTGAATCAGCCCCAGCATTTT.

The chain is built from TRBV12-3 or TRBV12-4 and TRBJ1-5; tentatively, D is TRBD1 (5 bases). The CDR3 is 13 residues long. The V and J ends lost 6 bases and 10 bases respectively, with 16 bases between them. CDR3 loop: CASSPREGNPQHF. CDR3 coding DNA: TGTGCCAGCAGCCCCAGGGAGGGGAACCCCCAGCATTTT.

This clonotype occurred many times. The chain links TRBV3-1 to TRBJ1-2, with TRBD1 matching 7 bases. CDR1 and CDR2 (germline): LGHDT, YNNKEL (reference sequence). The CDR3 runs to 13 residues. The V segment lost 4 bases and the J segment 8 bases; nucleotides outside the gene matches: 7. The CDR3 DNA reads as TGTGCCAGCAGCCCCGACAGGGTCGGCGGCTACACCTTC. Amino acids: CASSPDRVGGYTF.

This clonotype was detected a few times. The chain combines TRBV7-2 with TRBJ1-2; 8 bases line up with TRBD1. Germline V lookup: CDR1 SGHTA, CDR2 FQGNSA. The CDR3 sequence is 13 residues long. The V segment lost 5 bases and the J segment 8 bases; nucleotides outside the gene matches: 7. CDR3 nucleotides: TGTGCCAGCAGCCAAGACAGGGGTCGCGGCTACACCTTC. Its translation is CASSQDRGRGYTF.

This clonotype was found many times. The chain carries TRBV10-3 and TRBJ1-1; no clear D. With 10 bases removed from V and 1 base from J, the gap between germline ends came to 10 bases. The CDR3 is made up of 12 amino acids. CDR1 ENHRY and CDR2 SYGVKD come from the germline V gene. The CDR3 region has the DNA TGTGCCACAATAGACGGGAACACTGAAGCTTTCTTT. Translating gives CATIDGNTEAFF.

This clonotype was detected ten times or more. In DNA form, the CDR3 reads TGTGCCAGCAGTGAAGGAACGTTTCAAGAGACCCAGTACTTC. Amino acids: CASSEGTFQETQYF. The chain carries TRBV2 and TRBJ2-5; D gene unclear. Per the germline V gene, CDR1 is SNHLY and CDR2 is FYNNEI. Trimming removed 1 base at V and 2 bases at J, with 8 bases between. This CDR3 has 14 residues.

This clonotype was seen repeatedly, ten times or more. The V and J genes are TRBV5-5 and TRBJ2-6, with D maybe TRBD1 (6 bases). Per germline, CDR1 SGHKS and CDR2 YYEKEE (reference sequence). The V gene lost 3 bases and the J gene lost 4 bases, with 11 bases spanning the gap. This CDR3 is 15 amino acids long. Here the CDR3 reads CASSSQGAGANVLTF. As DNA, the CDR3 is TGTGCCAGCAGCTCACAGGGAGCCGGGGCCAACGTCCTGACTTTC.

This clonotype was observed at least ten times. V usage is TRBV7-3 and J usage is TRBJ1-1; tentative D call: TRBD1 (5 bases). V dropped 5 bases and J dropped 3 bases, with 10 bases sitting between them. CDR1 SGHTA and CDR2 FQGTGA come from the germline V gene. CDR3 length equals 13 residues. CDR3 residues: CASSKARDTEAFF. The CDR3 nucleotides read TGTGCCAGCAGCAAAGCCAGGGACACTGAAGCTTTCTTT.

The table lists this clonotype with many counts. V is TRBV10-3 and J is TRBJ1-6; D may be TRBD1 (6 bases). The CDR3 contains 14 residues. Germline V gene sequence: CDR1 ENHRY, CDR2 SYGVKD. V lost 3 bases to trimming and J lost 8 bases, with 11 bases between them. CDR3 protein: CAISDHREDSPLHF. CDR3 nucleotides: TGTGCCATCAGTGATCACAGGGAGGATTCACCCCTCCACTTT.

This clonotype appeared many times. Here the CDR3 DNA reads TGTGCCAGCAGAAAACTAGCGGGCGGTTACCAAGAGACCCAGTACTTC. Its translation: CASRKLAGGYQETQYF. The genes are TRBV2 and TRBJ2-5, with 9 bases fitting TRBD2. The CDR3 has 16 residues. V dropped 6 bases and J dropped 0; count of bases not matched to a gene: 8. The germline V gene encodes CDR1 SNHLY and CDR2 FYNNEI.

This clonotype has a handful of counts. CDR3 sequence (DNA): TGTGCCAGCAAGGGGGGTGGGAATAGCAATCAGCCCCAGCATTTT. Amino acid sequence: CASKGGGNSNQPQHF. The chain recombines TRBV6-1 with TRBJ1-5, with D possibly being TRBD1 (6 bases). Germline values: CDR1 MNHNS, CDR2 SASEGT. The CDR3 sequence is 15 residues long. V was shortened by 7 bases and J by 0 bases, with 13 bases between the two germline ends.

This clonotype has only a few counts. This rearrangement joins TRBV27 to TRBJ2-5, with D possibly matching TRBD2 (5 bases). V gave up 6 bases and J gave up 2 bases, with 10 bases separating them. The CDR3 is made up of 13 amino acids. Germline V gene sequence: CDR1 MNHEY, CDR2 SMNVEV (reference sequence). CDR3 DNA: TGTGCCAGCAGGAGAGGGAGACAAGAGACCCAGTACTTC. This gives the protein CASRRGRQETQYF.

The rearrangement uses TRBV7-9 and TRBJ1-4, with 7 bases matching TRBD1. CDR1 is SEHNR and CDR2 is FQNEAQ in the germline V gene (reference sequence). The CDR3 has 14 amino acids. Trimming cost V 2 bases and J 7 bases; bases outside gene matches: 4. This CDR3 reads CASSLSRGLEKLFF. The CDR3 nucleotides read TGTGCCAGCAGCTTAAGTAGGGGGCTTGAAAAACTGTTTTTT.

This clonotype occurred a few times. The chain joins TRBV7-9 to TRBJ2-5, with 11 positions matching TRBD2. The CDR3 runs to 16 residues. CDR1 and CDR2 (germline): SEHNR, FQNEAQ (reference sequence). V trimming: 5 bases; J trimming: 5 bases; junction bases outside the gene matches: 10. The DNA of the CDR3 is TGTGCCAGCAGCCCGAGAACTAGCGGGGGCCCGGAGACCCAGTACTTC. Encoded protein: CASSPRTSGGPETQYF.

This clonotype has a handful of counts. The chain has TRBV9 and TRBJ2-1; 7 bases are shared with TRBD1. Germline lookup yields CDR1 SGDLS and CDR2 YYNGEE. CDR3 length: 13 amino acids. With 5 bases clipped from V and 6 bases from J, the junction kept 5 bases outside the gene matches. CDR3 protein: CASRGTVSNEQFF. CDR3 nucleotide sequence: TGTGCCAGCAGGGGGACAGTATCCAATGAGCAGTTCTTC.